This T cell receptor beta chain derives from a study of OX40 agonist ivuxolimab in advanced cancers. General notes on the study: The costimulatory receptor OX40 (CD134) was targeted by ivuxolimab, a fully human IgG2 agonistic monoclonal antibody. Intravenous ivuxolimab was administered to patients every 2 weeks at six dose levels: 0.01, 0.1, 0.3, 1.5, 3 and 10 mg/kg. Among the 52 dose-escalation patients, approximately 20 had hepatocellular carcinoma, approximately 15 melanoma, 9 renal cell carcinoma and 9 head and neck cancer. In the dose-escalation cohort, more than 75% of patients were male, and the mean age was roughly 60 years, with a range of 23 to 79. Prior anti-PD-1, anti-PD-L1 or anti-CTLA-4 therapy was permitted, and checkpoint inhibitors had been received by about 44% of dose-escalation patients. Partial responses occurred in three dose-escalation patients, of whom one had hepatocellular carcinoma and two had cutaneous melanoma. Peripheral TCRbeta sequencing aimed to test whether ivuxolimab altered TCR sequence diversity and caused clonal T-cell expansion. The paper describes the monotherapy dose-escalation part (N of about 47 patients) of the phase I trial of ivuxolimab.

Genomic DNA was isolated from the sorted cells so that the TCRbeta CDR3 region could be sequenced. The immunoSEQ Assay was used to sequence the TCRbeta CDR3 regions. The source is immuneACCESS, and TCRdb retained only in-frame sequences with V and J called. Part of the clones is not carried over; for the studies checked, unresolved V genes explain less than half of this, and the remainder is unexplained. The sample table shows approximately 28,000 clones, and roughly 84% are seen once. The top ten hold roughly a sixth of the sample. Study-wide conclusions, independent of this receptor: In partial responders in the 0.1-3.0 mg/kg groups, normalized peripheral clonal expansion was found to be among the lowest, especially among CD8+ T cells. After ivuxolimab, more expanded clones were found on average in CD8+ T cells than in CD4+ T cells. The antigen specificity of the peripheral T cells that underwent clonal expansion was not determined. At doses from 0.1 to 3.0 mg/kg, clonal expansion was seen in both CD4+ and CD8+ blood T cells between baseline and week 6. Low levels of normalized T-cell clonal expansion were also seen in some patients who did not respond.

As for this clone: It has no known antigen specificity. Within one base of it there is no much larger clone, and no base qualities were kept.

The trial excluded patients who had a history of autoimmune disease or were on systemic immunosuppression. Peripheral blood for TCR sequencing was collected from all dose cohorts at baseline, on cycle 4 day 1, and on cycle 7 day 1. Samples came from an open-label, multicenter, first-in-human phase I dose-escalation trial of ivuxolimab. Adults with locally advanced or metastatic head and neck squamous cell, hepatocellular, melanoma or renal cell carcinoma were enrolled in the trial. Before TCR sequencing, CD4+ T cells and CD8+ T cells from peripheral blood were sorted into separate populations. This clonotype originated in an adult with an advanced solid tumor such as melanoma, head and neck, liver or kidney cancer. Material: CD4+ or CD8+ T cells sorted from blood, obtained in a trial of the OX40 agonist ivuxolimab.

The CDR3 protein: CASSLRLVPGELFF. The nucleotide sequence is TGTGCCAGCAGTTTAAGACTAGTTCCCGGGGAGCTGTTTTTT. The V gene is TRBV27 and the J gene is TRBJ2-2, and TRBD2 may be the D gene, going by 6 matching bases. V sheds 2 bases and J sheds 6 bases, leaving 10 bases between their ends. From its cysteine to its phenylalanine, the CDR3 spans 14 amino acids. The kept DNA is CDR3 alone, 42 bases in frame from the first base. The germline V gene (reference sequence) sets CDR1 to MNHEY and CDR2 to SMNVEV.